Below are 21 T cell receptor beta chains sequenced from a single sample in a study of PD-1 blockade in mismatch repair-deficient tumors. This table comes from immunoSEQ multiplex PCR, and its TCRdb copy is limited to in-frame clones, with some not included. The sample yields roughly 15,000 clones, 70% to 90% seen once. These receptors have no identified antigens. Sample time point: 10-day in vitro stimulation with candidate neoantigen peptide 6. Sequences were derived from cells cultured in vitro, sampled from a patient treated with pembrolizumab. These receptors originate from an adult with mismatch repair-deficient cancer.

In its sample, this clone was seen once. The chain has TRBV5-4 and TRBJ1-2, with D perhaps matching TRBD1 (5 bases). In germline, CDR1 is SGHNT, CDR2 YYREEE (reference sequence). Trimming took off 4 bases at V and 3 bases at J, with 13 bases between the two ends. CDR3 size: 14 residues. Here the CDR3 DNA reads TGTGCCAGCAGCCACATAGACAGAGACTATGGCTACACCTTC. Its translation is CASSHIDRDYGYTF.

The V gene is TRBV21-1, the J gene TRBJ1-1; TRBD1 is the table's D call and was not checked against the DNA. TRBV21-1 is listed as a pseudogene. There are 13 residues in the CDR3. The CDR3, as DNA: TGTGCCAGCAGCAAAGAGGGGGCGGGTGAAGCTTTCTTT. Encoded protein: CASSKEGAGEAFF.

This chain connects TRBV11-2 to TRBJ2-3; D is unresolved. Trimming took 3 bases from V and 6 from J, leaving 4 bases between them. The CDR3 spans 11 residues. CDR1 is SGHAT, CDR2 FQNNGV, per germline. The CDR3 DNA is TGTGCCAGCAGCTTCGGGGATACGCAGTATTTT. It codes for CASSFGDTQYF.

The chain couples TRBV20-1 to TRBJ1-1; perhaps TRBD1 as D (5 bases). This CDR3 has 10 residues. V dropped 3 bases and J dropped 9 bases, with 8 bases sitting between them. The germline V gene has CDR1 DFQATT and CDR2 SNEGSKA (reference sequence). CDR3 in amino acids: CSASGTKAFF. In DNA form, the CDR3 reads TGCAGTGCTAGTGGGACTAAAGCTTTCTTT.

The V and J genes are TRBV11-3 and TRBJ2-5; 15 nucleotides line up with TRBD2. The V segment lost 5 bases and the J segment 4 bases; nucleotides outside the gene matches: 5. CDR3 length: 16 residues. Germline lookup yields CDR1 SGHNT and CDR2 YENEEA. CDR3 coding DNA: TGTGCCAGCAGCCCGGGACTAGCGGGAGGTTTAGAGACCCAGTACTTC. Its translation: CASSPGLAGGLETQYF.

The chain has TRBV27 and TRBJ1-2; a possible D gene is TRBD1 (5 bases). V was shortened by 5 bases and J by 7 bases, with 20 bases between the two germline ends. Germline V gene lookup returns CDR1 MNHEY and CDR2 SMNVEV (reference sequence). The CDR3 has 15 residues. The CDR3 region has the DNA TGTGCCAGCAGTCCCTTGGGGGGTGAGGGTGTTGGCTACACCTTC. Its protein is CASSPLGGEGVGYTF.

The chain joins TRBV7-3 to TRBJ2-3; tentatively, D is TRBD2 (6 bases). Per the germline V gene, CDR1 is SGHTA and CDR2 is FQGTGA. Trimming removed 5 bases at V and 2 bases at J, with 11 bases between. The CDR3 is 14 residues long. The CDR3 sequence is CASSLGLSTDTQYF. The CDR3 DNA reads TGTGCCAGCAGCCTGGGACTTTCCACAGATACGCAGTATTTT.

The gene calls are TRBV30 and TRBJ1-4; no reliable D call. Per germline, CDR1 GTSNPN and CDR2 SVGIG (reference sequence). The CDR3 contains 13 residues. Trimming left V 5 bases short and J 4 bases short, with 11 bases between. The CDR3 sequence is CAWDSDVNEKLFF. CDR3 bases: TGTGCCTGGGATTCGGACGTTAATGAAAAACTGTTTTTT.

The rearrangement uses TRBV29-1 and TRBJ2-2; 13 bases line up with TRBD2. The trim removed 6 bases at V and 4 bases at J, leaving 5 bases unmatched. Germline CDR1 reads SQVTM; CDR2 reads ANQGSEA. This CDR3 region has 15 residues. The CDR3 nucleotides read TGCAGCGTCGGAAGGACTAGCGGGAGCACCGGGGAGCTGTTTTTT. It yields the protein CSVGRTSGSTGELFF.

V is TRBV6-4 and J is TRBJ2-1; 8 bases line up with TRBD2. The germline V gene has CDR1 MRHNA and CDR2 SNTAGT. With V trimmed by 3 bases and J by 1 base, 8 bases remained unmatched. The CDR3 has 17 amino acids. The CDR3: CASSEAPTSGSYNEQFF. As DNA, the CDR3 is TGTGCCAGCAGTGAGGCCCCCACTAGCGGATCCTACAATGAGCAGTTCTTC.

This chain uses TRBV9 with TRBJ2-2, with D possibly TRBD2 on 5 matching bases. Germline CDR1 and CDR2: SGDLS and YYNGEE. Trimming pared 4 bases from V and 3 bases from J, leaving 19 bases between. This CDR3 contains 17 residues. CDR3 region: CASSTEGGWRDTGELFF. The DNA of the CDR3 is TGTGCCAGCAGCACTGAAGGAGGTTGGAGAGACACCGGGGAGCTGTTTTTT.

The chain carries TRBV9 and TRBJ2-1, with D tentatively TRBD1 or TRBD2 (5 bases each). V was pared by 0 bases and J by 10 bases, with 20 bases between. Germline V gene sequence: CDR1 SGDLS, CDR2 YYNGEE. The CDR3 length is 16 residues. CDR3 sequence reads: CASSVGVGEGQGEQFF. In nucleotides, the CDR3 is TGTGCCAGCAGCGTAGGAGTTGGTGAGGGCCAGGGAGAGCAGTTCTTC.

The chain couples TRBV29-1 to TRBJ2-5; TRBD2 matches 8 bases. CDR1 is SQVTM, CDR2 ANQGSEA, per germline. V trimming: 3 bases; J trimming: 4 bases; junction bases outside the gene matches: 4. This CDR3 has 13 amino acids. CDR3 sequence reads: CSVEVGGAETQYF. In DNA form, the CDR3 reads TGCAGCGTTGAGGTCGGGGGGGCAGAGACCCAGTACTTC.

This clone has just one count. CDR3 sequence reads: CASSGQGGWDNEQFF. CDR3 in DNA: TGTGCCAGCAGTGGACAGGGTGGGTGGGACAATGAGCAGTTCTTC. This chain connects TRBV2 to TRBJ2-1, with TRBD1 identical over 7 bases. This CDR3 region has 15 residues. Germline-derived CDR1 and CDR2 are SNHLY and FYNNEI. V shed 4 bases, J shed 5 bases, and the junction held 8 bases outside the gene matches.

The chain's CDR3 is CASSLQFNEKLFF. CDR3 coding DNA: TGTGCCAGCAGCTTACAGTTCAATGAAAAACTGTTTTTT. The genes are TRBV5-6 and TRBJ1-4; D unresolved. This CDR3 has 13 residues. CDR1 and CDR2 from the germline V gene are SGHDT and YYEEEE. Trimming took 2 bases from V and 5 from J, leaving 7 bases between them.

This chain uses TRBV25-1 with TRBJ2-2; D tentatively reads TRBD1 or TRBD2 (5 bases each). Germline values: CDR1 MGHDK, CDR2 SYGVNS. CDR3 length equals 13 residues. V dropped 3 bases and J dropped 8 bases, with 10 bases sitting between them. The DNA of the CDR3 is TGTGCCAGCAGTGACCGGGACGAAGGGGAGCTGTTTTTT. Its protein product is CASSDRDEGELFF.

The rearrangement links TRBV18 to TRBJ2-5, with D possibly being TRBD1 (5 bases). Trimming cost V 0 bases and J 5 bases, with 16 bases left between them. The CDR3 has 16 amino acids. The germline V gene encodes CDR1 KGHSH and CDR2 LQKENI. The CDR3 spells CASSPPGQGFVETQYF. CDR3 nucleotides: TGTGCCAGCTCACCACCGGGCCAGGGCTTTGTGGAGACCCAGTACTTC.

There are a few counts of this clone. The chain combines TRBV6-5 with TRBJ2-1; weak D call: TRBD2 (5 bases). The CDR3 totals 15 residues. Germline lookup yields CDR1 MNHEY and CDR2 SVGAGI. Trimming removed 4 bases at V and 1 base at J, with 11 bases between. CDR3 residues: CASSSAPGSYNEQFF. CDR3 in DNA: TGTGCCAGCAGTTCCGCTCCGGGGTCCTACAATGAGCAGTTCTTC.

The J gene is TRBJ2-5, the V gene TRBV11-3, with a tentative D call TRBD1 (6 bases). The V and J ends lost 2 bases and 0 bases respectively, with 10 bases between them. This CDR3 has 15 amino acids. Germline CDR1 reads SGHNT; CDR2 reads YENEEA. For the CDR3, the DNA is TGTGCCAGCAGCTTATGGGACACCGACCAAGAGACCCAGTACTTC. Amino acids: CASSLWDTDQETQYF.

V and J are TRBV28 and TRBJ1-2; D ambiguous. V lost 5 bases to trimming and J lost 7 bases, with 11 bases between them. The CDR3 consists of 12 residues. Germline V gene sequence: CDR1 MDHEN, CDR2 SYDVKM. The CDR3 protein is CASSPLRSGYTF. The CDR3 DNA reads as TGTGCCAGCAGTCCCCTTAGGAGTGGCTACACCTTC.

This rearrangement joins TRBV5-6 to TRBJ2-7, with D uncertain. The CDR3 is 13 residues long. V gave up 4 bases and J gave up 0 bases, with 8 bases separating them. In germline, CDR1 is SGHDT, CDR2 YYEEEE. CDR3 residues: CASSPTNSYEQYF. CDR3 coding DNA: TGTGCCAGCAGCCCCACTAACTCCTACGAGCAGTACTTC.